This is a list of T cell receptor beta chains from one sample in a study of T cell responses to AZD1222 COVID-19 vaccine. The method was immunoSEQ multiplex PCR; TCRdb's version includes in-frame clones alone and lacks a portion of them. Counted here are roughly 100,000 clones, 85% to 90% occurring once; the ten biggest clones make up more than 40%. This specimen consisted of peripheral blood, obtained 28 days after the second AZD1222 dose. These receptors were obtained from an adult who received the AZD1222 COVID-19 vaccine. The CDR3 runs from the conserved cysteine through the conserved F or W. Each record gives: CDR3 length, J gene, V gene, CDR3 protein.

18 TRBJ1-2 TRBV24-1 CATSDRRQGQGAGYGYTF
14 TRBJ2-7 TRBV7-2 CASSPGLAGYEQYF
13 TRBJ1-5 TRBV18 CASSHAPGQPQHF
14 TRBJ2-1 TRBV11-3 CASSFGLAVNEQFF
15 TRBJ2-1 TRBV4-2 CASSQELGHYNEQFF
14 TRBJ1-6 TRBV7-3 CASSAGRLNSPLHF
15 TRBJ1-1 TRBV6-5 CASSYSPGQNTEAFF
17 TRBJ2-1 TRBV24-1 CATSDLSAPNSYNEQFF
16 TRBJ2-1 TRBV6-6 CASGRVLTGPYNEQFF
16 TRBJ2-3 TRBV28 CASSPPLDGGRDTQYF
14 TRBJ2-5 TRBV5-4 CASSLLGVGETQYF
18 TRBJ2-2 TRBV18 CASSPTRGGRTNTGELFF
13 TRBJ1-2 TRBV10-3 CAISNRENSGYTF
14 TRBJ2-7 TRBV18 CASSLQDSHYEQYF
12 TRBJ1-2 TRBV7-8 CASSGSTYGYTF
15 TRBJ2-1 TRBV7-6 CASSLNQGTHNEQFF
13 TRBJ2-7 TRBV11-1 CASSLGFRDRAHF
14 TRBJ2-2 TRBV24-1 CATSVTQNTGELFF
10 TRBJ1-1 TRBV20-1 CSAREYEAFF
14 TRBJ2-7 TRBV18 CASSPPPDLGEQYF
12 TRBJ2-5 TRBV2 CASLSGQETQYF
14 TRBJ2-1 TRBV5-1 CASSIGVAGGEQFF
19 TRBJ2-7 TRBV4-2 CASSQDIAGSGRSSYEQYF
15 TRBJ1-2 TRBV27 CASSSMVRHQYGYTF
16 TRBJ1-5 TRBV7-9 CASSLGQGGVNQPQHF
15 TRBJ1-1 TRBV2 CASIEGGPLNTEAFF
15 TRBJ2-1 TRBV4-2 CASSQGSSGNNEQFF
15 TRBJ1-3 TRBV11-2 CASSFPEASGNTIYF
14 TRBJ1-3 TRBV5-1 CASSLAGGGNTIYF
15 TRBJ2-5 TRBV5-1 CASSSSGSTGETQYF
14 TRBJ1-2 TRBV19 CASSSRESNYGYTF
15 TRBJ2-2 TRBV28 CASSLGGSGTGELFF
18 TRBJ1-5 TRBV3-1/TRBV3-2 CASSQISGGTGLIQPQHF
16 TRBJ2-3 TRBV24-1 CATSSDRGLGTDTQYF
15 TRBJ1-2 TRBV3-1/TRBV3-2 CASSLSGGRNYGYTF
15 TRBJ2-7 TRBV9 CASSGHDTGSDEQYF
13 TRBJ1-1 TRBV29-1 CSVEGQGGTEAFF
13 TRBJ2-7 TRBV28 CATSDPARYEQYF
12 TRBJ2-5 TRBV6-2/TRBV6-3 CASTPGDETQYF
13 TRBJ1-1 TRBV18 CASSPQGDTEAFF
14 TRBJ1-2 TRBV4-1 CASSQVRTLYGYTF
13 TRBJ1-4 TRBV18 CASSPGHSEKLFF